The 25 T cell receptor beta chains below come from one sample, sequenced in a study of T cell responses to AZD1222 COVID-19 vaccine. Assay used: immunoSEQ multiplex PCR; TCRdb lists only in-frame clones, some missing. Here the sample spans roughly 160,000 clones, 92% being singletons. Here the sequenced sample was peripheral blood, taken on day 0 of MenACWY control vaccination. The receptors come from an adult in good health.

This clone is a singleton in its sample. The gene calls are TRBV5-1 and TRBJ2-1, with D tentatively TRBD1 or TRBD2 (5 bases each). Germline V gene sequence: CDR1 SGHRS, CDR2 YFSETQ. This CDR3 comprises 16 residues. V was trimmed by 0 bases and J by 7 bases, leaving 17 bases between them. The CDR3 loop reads CASSLAWWGSRNEQFF. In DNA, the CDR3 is TGCGCCAGCAGCTTGGCCTGGTGGGGGAGTAGGAATGAGCAGTTCTTC.

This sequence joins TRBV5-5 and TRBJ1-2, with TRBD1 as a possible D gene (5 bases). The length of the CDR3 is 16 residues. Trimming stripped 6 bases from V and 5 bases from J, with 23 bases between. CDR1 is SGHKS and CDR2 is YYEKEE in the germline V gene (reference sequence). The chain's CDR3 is CASTRGRPTYAYGYTF. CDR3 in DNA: TGTGCCAGCACCCGGGGCCGGCCGACGTACGCTTATGGCTACACCTTC.

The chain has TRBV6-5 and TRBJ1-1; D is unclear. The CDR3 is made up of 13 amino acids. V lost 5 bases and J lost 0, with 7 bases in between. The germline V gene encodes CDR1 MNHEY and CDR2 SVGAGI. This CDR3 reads CASSTTVNTEAFF. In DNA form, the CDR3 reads TGTGCCAGCAGTACCACGGTGAACACTGAAGCTTTCTTT.

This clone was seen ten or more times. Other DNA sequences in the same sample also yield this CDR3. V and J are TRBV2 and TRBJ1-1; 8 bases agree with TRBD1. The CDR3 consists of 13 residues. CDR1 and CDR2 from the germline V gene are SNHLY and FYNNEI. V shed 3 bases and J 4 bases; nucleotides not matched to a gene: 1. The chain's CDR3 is CASSDGQGTEAFF. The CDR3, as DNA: TGTGCCAGCAGTGATGGACAGGGCACTGAAGCTTTCTTT.

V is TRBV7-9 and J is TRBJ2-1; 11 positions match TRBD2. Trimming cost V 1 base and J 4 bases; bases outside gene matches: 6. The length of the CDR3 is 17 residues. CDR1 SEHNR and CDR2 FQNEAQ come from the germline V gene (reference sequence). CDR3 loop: CASSLGLGTSGYNEQFF. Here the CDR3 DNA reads TGTGCCAGCAGCTTAGGTCTCGGGACTAGCGGTTACAATGAGCAGTTCTTC. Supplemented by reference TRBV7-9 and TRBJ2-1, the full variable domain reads DTGVSQNPRHKITKRGQNVTFRCDPISEHNRLYWYRQTLGQGPEFLTYFQNEAQLEKSRLLSDRFSAERPKGSFSTLEIQRTEQGDSAMYLCASSLGLGTSGYNEQFFGPGTRLTVL.

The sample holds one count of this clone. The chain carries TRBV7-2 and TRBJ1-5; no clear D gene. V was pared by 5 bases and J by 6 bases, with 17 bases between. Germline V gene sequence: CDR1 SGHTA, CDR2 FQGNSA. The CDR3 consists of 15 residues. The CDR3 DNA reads TGTGCCAGCAGCATATTCCGGGATCGGACTCAGCCCCAGCATTTT. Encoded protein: CASSIFRDRTQPQHF. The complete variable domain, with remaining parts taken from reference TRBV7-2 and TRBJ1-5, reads GAGVSQSPSNKVTEKGKDVELRCDPISGHTALYWYRQSLGQGLEFLIYFQGNSAPDKSGLPSDRFSAERTGGSVSTLTIQRTQQEDSAVYLCASSIFRDRTQPQHFGDGTRLSIL.

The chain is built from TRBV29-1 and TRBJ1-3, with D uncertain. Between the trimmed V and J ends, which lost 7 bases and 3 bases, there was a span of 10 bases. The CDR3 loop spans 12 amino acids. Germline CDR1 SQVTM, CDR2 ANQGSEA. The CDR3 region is CSAGMDGNTIYF. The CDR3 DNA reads TGCAGCGCTGGGATGGATGGAAACACCATATATTTT.

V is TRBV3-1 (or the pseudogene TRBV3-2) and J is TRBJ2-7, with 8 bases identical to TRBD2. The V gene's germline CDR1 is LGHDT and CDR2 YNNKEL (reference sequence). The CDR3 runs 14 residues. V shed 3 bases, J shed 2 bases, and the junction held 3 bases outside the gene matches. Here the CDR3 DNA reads TGTGCCAGCAGCCAGCGGGGACTAGCCTACGAGCAGTACTTC. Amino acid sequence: CASSQRGLAYEQYF.

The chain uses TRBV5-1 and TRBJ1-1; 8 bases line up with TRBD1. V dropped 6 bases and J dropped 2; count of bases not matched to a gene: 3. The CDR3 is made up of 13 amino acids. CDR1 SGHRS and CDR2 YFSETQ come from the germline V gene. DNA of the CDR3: TGCGCCAGCAATACAGGGGGAAACACTGAAGCTTTCTTT. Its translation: CASNTGGNTEAFF.

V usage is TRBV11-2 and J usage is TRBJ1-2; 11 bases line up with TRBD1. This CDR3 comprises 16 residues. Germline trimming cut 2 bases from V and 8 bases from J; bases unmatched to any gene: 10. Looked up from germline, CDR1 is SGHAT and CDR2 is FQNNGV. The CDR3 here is CASSLHPGQGGRGYTF. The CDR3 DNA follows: TGTGCCAGCAGCTTACATCCGGGACAGGGGGGCCGGGGCTACACCTTC.

CDR3 in DNA: TGTGCCAGCAGCCCACAGGGTTCTGAAAAACTGTTTTTT. Translation: CASSPQGSEKLFF. The V and J genes are TRBV11-2 and TRBJ1-4; D is perhaps TRBD1 (6 bases). V lost 5 bases to trimming and J lost 7 bases, with 11 bases between them. The CDR3 consists of 13 residues. Germline V lookup: CDR1 SGHAT, CDR2 FQNNGV.

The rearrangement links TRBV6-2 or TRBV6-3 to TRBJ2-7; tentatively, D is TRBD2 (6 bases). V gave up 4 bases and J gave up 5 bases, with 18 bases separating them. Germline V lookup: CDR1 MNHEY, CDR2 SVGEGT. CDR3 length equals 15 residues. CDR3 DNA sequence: TGTGCCAGCAGTTTCCCCCTCCCGGGACTCCACGAGCAGTACTTC. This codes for CASSFPLPGLHEQYF.

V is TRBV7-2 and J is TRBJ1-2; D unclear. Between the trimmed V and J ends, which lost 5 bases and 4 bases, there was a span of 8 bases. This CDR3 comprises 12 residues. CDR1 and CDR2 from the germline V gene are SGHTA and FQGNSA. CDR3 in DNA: TGTGCCAGCAGCCCTTCGGGCTATGGCTACACCTTC. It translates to CASSPSGYGYTF.

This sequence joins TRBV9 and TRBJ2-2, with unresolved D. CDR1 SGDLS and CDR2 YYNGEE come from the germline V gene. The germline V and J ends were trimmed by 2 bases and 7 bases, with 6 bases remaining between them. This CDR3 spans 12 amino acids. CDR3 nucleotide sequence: TGTGCCAGCAGCGTTTTAAACGGGGAGCTGTTTTTT. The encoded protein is CASSVLNGELFF.

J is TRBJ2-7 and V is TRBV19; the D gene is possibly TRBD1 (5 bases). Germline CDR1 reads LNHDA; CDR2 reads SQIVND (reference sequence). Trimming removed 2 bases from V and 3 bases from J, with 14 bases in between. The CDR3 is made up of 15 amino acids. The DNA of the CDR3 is TGTGCCAGTAGTATAAGGGTGGGGCAAGGCTACGAGCAGTACTTC. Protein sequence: CASSIRVGQGYEQYF.

CDR3 sequence reads: CASSYMGTEAFF. The DNA for the CDR3 is TGTGCCAGCAGCTACATGGGAACTGAAGCTTTCTTT. This rearrangement joins TRBV7-9 to TRBJ1-1; D is ambiguous. CDR3 length: 12 residues. The V gene lost 4 bases and the J gene lost 5 bases, with 8 bases spanning the gap. Germline V lookup: CDR1 SEHNR, CDR2 FQNEAQ (reference sequence).

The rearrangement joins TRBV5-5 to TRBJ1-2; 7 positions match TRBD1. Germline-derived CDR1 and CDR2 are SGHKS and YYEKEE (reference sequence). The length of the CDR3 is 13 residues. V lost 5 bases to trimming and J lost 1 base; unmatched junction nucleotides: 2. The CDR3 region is CASRGTVNYGYTF. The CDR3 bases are TGTGCCAGCAGAGGGACAGTTAACTATGGCTACACCTTC.

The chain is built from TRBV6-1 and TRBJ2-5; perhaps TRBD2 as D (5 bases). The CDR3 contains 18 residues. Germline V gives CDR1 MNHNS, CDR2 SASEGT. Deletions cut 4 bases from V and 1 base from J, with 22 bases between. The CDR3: CASSGPWTYSRSQETQYF. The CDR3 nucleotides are TGTGCCAGCAGTGGCCCTTGGACTTATTCTAGGTCCCAAGAGACCCAGTACTTC.

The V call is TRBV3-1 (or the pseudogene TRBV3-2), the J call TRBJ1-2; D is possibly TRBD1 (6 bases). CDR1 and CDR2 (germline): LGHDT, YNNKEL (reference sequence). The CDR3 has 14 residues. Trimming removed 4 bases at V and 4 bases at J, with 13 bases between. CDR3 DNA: TGTGCCAGCAGCCTAAACAGGGCAAGCTATGGCTACACCTTC. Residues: CASSLNRASYGYTF.

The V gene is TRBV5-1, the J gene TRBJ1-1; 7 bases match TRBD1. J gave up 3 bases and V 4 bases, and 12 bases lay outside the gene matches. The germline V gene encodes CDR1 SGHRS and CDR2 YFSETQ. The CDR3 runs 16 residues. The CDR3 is CASSLGQVWRDTEAFF. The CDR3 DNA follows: TGCGCCAGCAGCCTCGGACAGGTTTGGAGGGACACTGAAGCTTTCTTT.

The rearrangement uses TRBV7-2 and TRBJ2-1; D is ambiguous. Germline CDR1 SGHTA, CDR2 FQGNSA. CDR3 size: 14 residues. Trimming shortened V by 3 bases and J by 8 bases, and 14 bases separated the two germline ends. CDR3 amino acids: CASSLSRQSDEQFF. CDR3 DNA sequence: TGTGCCAGCAGCTTGAGTCGGCAGTCAGATGAGCAGTTCTTC. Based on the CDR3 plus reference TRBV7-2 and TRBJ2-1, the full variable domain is GAGVSQSPSNKVTEKGKDVELRCDPISGHTALYWYRQSLGQGLEFLIYFQGNSAPDKSGLPSDRFSAERTGGSVSTLTIQRTQQEDSAVYLCASSLSRQSDEQFFGPGTRLTVL.

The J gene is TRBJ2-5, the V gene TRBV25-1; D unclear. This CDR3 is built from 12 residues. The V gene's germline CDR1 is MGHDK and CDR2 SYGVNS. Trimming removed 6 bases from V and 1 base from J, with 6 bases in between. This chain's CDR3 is CASRGVQETQYF. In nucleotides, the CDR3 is TGTGCCAGCAGGGGCGTCCAAGAGACCCAGTACTTC.

The CDR3 region has the DNA TGCGCCAGCAGCTTGGTGGGACGGAGCACTGAAGCTTTCTTT. Protein product: CASSLVGRSTEAFF. The chain links TRBV5-1 to TRBJ1-1; D possibly corresponds to TRBD1 (5 bases). Germline lookup yields CDR1 SGHRS and CDR2 YFSETQ. This CDR3 is 14 amino acids long. The V end was cut by 0 bases, the J end by 4 bases, with 10 bases between.

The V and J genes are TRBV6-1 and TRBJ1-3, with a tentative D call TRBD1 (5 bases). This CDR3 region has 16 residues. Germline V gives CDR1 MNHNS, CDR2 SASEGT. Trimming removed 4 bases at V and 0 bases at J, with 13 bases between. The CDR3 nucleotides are TGTGCCAGCAGTGTACAGGCGGTGAGCTCTGGAAACACCATATATTTT. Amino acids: CASSVQAVSSGNTIYF.

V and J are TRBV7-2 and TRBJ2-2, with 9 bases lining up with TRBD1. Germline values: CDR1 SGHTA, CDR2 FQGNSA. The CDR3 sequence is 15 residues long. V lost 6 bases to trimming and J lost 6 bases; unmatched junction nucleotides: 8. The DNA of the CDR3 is TGTGCCAGCAGAACAGGGGGCGTCCGTCCCGGGGAGCTGTTTTTT. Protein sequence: CASRTGGVRPGELFF.